A selection of T cell receptor beta chains follows, all from one sample in a study of T-cell reconstitution after alpha-beta-depleted transplantation in children. MiXCR, applied by TCRdb to the PCR reads, yields one record per CDR3 protein. Of about 300,000 distinct CDR3 sequences in the sample, around 9.1% are singletons; the top ten hold 7.5%. The specimen comprised PBMCs, sampled before TCRalphabeta/CD19-depleted stem cell transplant. The receptors were sampled from a boy less than two years old with acute myeloid leukemia, due to receive a stem cell transplant. The CDR3 runs from the conserved cysteine through the conserved F or W. D genes are given only for firm matches. The size entry is marked missing in some rows and otherwise reads once, few, many or a size class.

j_call v_call clone_size d_call cdr3_nt cdr3_aa
TRBJ1-4 TRBV24-1 - - TGTGCCACCAGTGACGGACCAACTAATGAAAAACTGTTTTTT CATSDGPTNEKLFF
TRBJ2-2 TRBV9 few TRBD1 TGTGCCAGCGCTCGACAGGGGGCGAGGGCCGGGGAGCTGTTTTTT CASARQGARAGELFF
TRBJ2-7 TRBV29-1 many TRBD2 TGCAGCGTTGAAACACAGGCTGGGGAGGGGGAGCAGTACTTC CSVETQAGEGEQYF
TRBJ2-4 TRBV12-3/TRBV12-4 many TRBD1 TGTGCCAGGGATGCTCGGGACAGGGGGACCAAAAACATTCAGTACTTC CARDARDRGTKNIQYF
TRBJ2-7 TRBV28 many TRBD1 TGTGCCAGCAGTTATCCTCCGACAGGGTCTACCTACGAGCAGTACTTC CASSYPPTGSTYEQYF
TRBJ2-3 TRBV9 many TRBD2 TGTGCCAGCAGCGTTGGCGGAAGCGGGAGTACAGATACGCAGTATTTT CASSVGGSGSTDTQYF
TRBJ2-3 TRBV15 many - TGTGCCACCAGCAGGACCACAGATACGCAGTATTTT CATSRTTDTQYF
TRBJ1-1 TRBV12-3/TRBV12-4 many TRBD1 TGTGCCAGCAGTTCCCCGGGCAGGGGGCGCACTGAAGCTTTCTTT CASSSPGRGRTEAFF
TRBJ2-7 TRBV29-1 many TRBD2 TGCAGCGTCCGGACTAGCGTCGAGCAGTACTTC CSVRTSVEQYF
TRBJ1-1 TRBV25-1 many TRBD1 TGTGCCAGCAGTGAATCCCTGACAGGGGGCGGGTACACTGAAGCTTTCTTT CASSESLTGGGYTEAFF
TRBJ2-1 TRBV28 few TRBD2 TGTGCCAGCAGCCGGACTAGCGGGGGGCAGTTTGGCAATGAGCAGTTCTTC CASSRTSGGQFGNEQFF
TRBJ1-1 TRBV28 many - TGTGCCAGCAAACCTGTTGAGAACACTGAAGCTTTCTTT CASKPVENTEAFF
TRBJ2-7 TRBV12-3/TRBV12-4 many TRBD1 TGTGCCAGCAGTCCGGACAGGGTCCCTCCGGGGTCCTACGAGCAGTACTTC CASSPDRVPPGSYEQYF
TRBJ1-1 TRBV23-1 - - TGCGCCAGCAGTCACCCTCAGGGCACCCTAATGAACACTGAAGCTTTCTTT CASSHPQGTLMNTEAFF
TRBJ2-3 TRBV7-9 many TRBD1 TGTGCCAGCAGCTCGGGGACAGGAGCTAGCACAGATACGCAGTATTTT CASSSGTGASTDTQYF
TRBJ2-3 TRBV9 many TRBD2 TGTGCCAGCAGCTTCCTTAGCGGGGGGGCAACAGATACGCAGTATTTT CASSFLSGGATDTQYF
TRBJ2-7 TRBV6-1 many - TGTGCCAGCAGCCCATTTACCTACAGGGCGGCCTACGAGCAGTACTTC CASSPFTYRAAYEQYF
TRBJ2-5 TRBV20-1 many TRBD2 TGCAGTGCTAGAAGCGGGGCCCCGCAAGAGACCCAGTACTTC CSARSGAPQETQYF
TRBJ2-7 TRBV11-2 many - TGTGCCAGCAGCTTACGGGGGGCAGGAGAGCAGTACTTC CASSLRGAGEQYF
TRBJ1-4 TRBV12-3/TRBV12-4 many - TGTGCCAGCAGATCAACGGGGGCAACTAATGAAAAACTGTTTTTT CASRSTGATNEKLFF
TRBJ2-7 TRBV9 many - TGTGCCAGCAGCGTCCTACCGGGTCCTTCCTACGAGCAGTACTTC CASSVLPGPSYEQYF
TRBJ2-3 TRBV24-1 - TRBD1 TGTGCGACCAGTGATTCCTTGACAGGGGACCCCACAGATACGCAGTATTTT CATSDSLTGDPTDTQYF
TRBJ2-7 TRBV6-5 - - TGTGCCAGCAGTTACGGACACGGTGGGGACGAGCAGTACTTC CASSYGHGGDEQYF
TRBJ1-5 TRBV7-2 - - TGTGCCAGCAGCTTAGCCCCCGATAGCAATCAGCCCCAGCATTTT CASSLAPDSNQPQHF
TRBJ1-2 TRBV7-9 many - TGTGCCAGCAGCTTAGGCAGGCTATATGGCTACACCTTC CASSLGRLYGYTF